This TCR beta chain emerged from a study of blood T cell repertoires in COVID-19. The CDR3 spans 16 residues. From germline, CDR1 is KGHDR and CDR2 SFDVKD. V dropped 4 bases and J dropped 1; count of bases not matched to a gene: 3. TCRdb keeps only in-frame clones here, not all; method: immunoSEQ multiplex PCR. The sample lists around 360,000 clones; about 90% were seen once. The sample comprised PBMCs or T cells enriched from blood (not recorded which). This clonotype was obtained from a woman under 40 who had recovered from COVID-19. The J gene is TRBJ2-2, the V gene TRBV24-1; 9 positions agree with TRBD1. The CDR3 loop reads CATSETDRGNTGELFF. Here the CDR3 DNA reads TGTGCCACCAGTGAGACGGACAGGGGGAACACCGGGGAGCTGTTTTTT.